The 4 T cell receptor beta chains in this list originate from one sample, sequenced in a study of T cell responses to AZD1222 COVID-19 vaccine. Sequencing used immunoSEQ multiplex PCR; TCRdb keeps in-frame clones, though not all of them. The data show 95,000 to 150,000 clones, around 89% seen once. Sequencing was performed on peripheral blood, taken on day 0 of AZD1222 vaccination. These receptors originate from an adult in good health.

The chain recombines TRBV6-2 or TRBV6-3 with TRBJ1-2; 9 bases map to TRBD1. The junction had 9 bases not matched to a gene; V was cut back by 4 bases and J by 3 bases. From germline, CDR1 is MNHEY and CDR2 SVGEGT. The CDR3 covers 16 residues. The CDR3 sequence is CASSSLWTGEDYGYTF. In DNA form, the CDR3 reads TGTGCCAGCAGTTCACTTTGGACAGGGGAAGACTATGGCTACACCTTC.

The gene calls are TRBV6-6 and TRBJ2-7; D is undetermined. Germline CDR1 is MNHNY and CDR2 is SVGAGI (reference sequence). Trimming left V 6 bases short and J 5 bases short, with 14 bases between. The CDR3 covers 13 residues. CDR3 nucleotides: TGTGCCAGCAGCCCTAGACACGGCGACGAGCAGTACTTC. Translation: CASSPRHGDEQYF.

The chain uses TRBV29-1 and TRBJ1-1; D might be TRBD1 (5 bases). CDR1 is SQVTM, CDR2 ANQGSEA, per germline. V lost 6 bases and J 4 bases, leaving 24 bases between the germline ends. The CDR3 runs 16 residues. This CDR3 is CSVSQKGLGGGTEAFF. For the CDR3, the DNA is TGCAGCGTCTCGCAGAAGGGTTTGGGGGGTGGCACTGAAGCTTTCTTT.

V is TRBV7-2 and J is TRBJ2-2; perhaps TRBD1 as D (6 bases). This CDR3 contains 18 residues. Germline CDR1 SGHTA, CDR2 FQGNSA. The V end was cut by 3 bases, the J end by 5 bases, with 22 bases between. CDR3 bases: TGTGCCAGCAGCTTCCCACCGTTCACAGGGCGGTGGACCGGGGAGCTGTTTTTT. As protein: CASSFPPFTGRWTGELFF. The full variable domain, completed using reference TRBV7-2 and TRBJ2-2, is GAGVSQSPSNKVTEKGKDVELRCDPISGHTALYWYRQSLGQGLEFLIYFQGNSAPDKSGLPSDRFSAERTGGSVSTLTIQRTQQEDSAVYLCASSFPPFTGRWTGELFFGEGSRLTVL.